The sequence of this T cell receptor beta chain was determined in a study of cytomegalovirus exposure and HLA in healthy donors. Study results and limitations: Other equally common chains were less clonally expanded than HLA-associated TCR beta chains, a later analysis showed. Reportedly, fewer N-insertions than the approximately 610-donor mean appeared in an Asian-associated ancestry cluster in a later analysis.

J gave up 5 bases and V 5 bases, and 4 bases lay outside the gene matches. The CDR3 is 14 residues long. The germline CDR1 and CDR2 sequences are LNHNV and YYDKDF (reference sequence). Details on this clone: Its antigen is unknown.

13 Jbeta primers and 60 Vbeta primers were used for the PCR. The protocol was immunoSEQ multiplex PCR, while the TCRdb copy is restricted to in-frame clones and leaves out a portion. The table includes 140,000 or so clones, 82% detected once. The sequenced sample consisted of PBMCs. The sequence derives from a woman aged 60-75 years in good health and CMV-seropositive. This rearrangement joins TRBV15 to TRBJ2-7; TRBD2 agrees at 12 bases. As DNA, the CDR3 is TGTGCCACCAGCGCACGGACTAGCGGGAACGAGCAGTACTTC. As protein: CATSARTSGNEQYF.